Each of the 29 T cell receptor beta chains below was sequenced from the same sample in a study of blood T cell repertoires in COVID-19. The table came from immunoSEQ multiplex PCR; TCRdb's copy has only in-frame clones and leaves some out. This sample has under 450,000 clones; 88% occur once, and the top ten carry roughly 13%. The sequenced material came from peripheral blood. The receptors come from a woman between 50 and 59 years old with COVID-19, enrolled during active disease.

This chain joins TRBV24-1 and TRBJ2-1; no firm D call. Germline V gene lookup returns CDR1 KGHDR and CDR2 SFDVKD. The CDR3 length is 12 residues. The V and J ends lost 1 base and 8 bases respectively, with 5 bases between them. The CDR3, as DNA: TGTGCCACCAGTGATTTCGGAGATGAGCAGTTCTTC. Protein sequence: CATSDFGDEQFF.

The gene calls are TRBV4-1 and TRBJ1-5; 7 bases fit TRBD1. V gave up 3 bases and J gave up 4 bases; unmatched junction bases: 9. CDR3 size: 16 residues. CDR1 is MGHRA, CDR2 YSYEKL, per germline. The CDR3 bases are TGCGCCAGCAGCCACCGGGCAGGACAGGTGAATCAGCCCCAGCATTTT. Protein product: CASSHRAGQVNQPQHF.

The chain combines TRBV5-1 with TRBJ2-7; D not certain. CDR1 and CDR2 from the germline V gene are SGHRS and YFSETQ. The CDR3 is made up of 14 amino acids. V lost 3 bases to trimming and J lost 0 bases, with 10 bases between them. The CDR3 DNA follows: TGCGCCAGCAGCTCCCAGGCAGACTCCTACGAGCAGTACTTC. Translating gives CASSSQADSYEQYF.

This clone is a singleton in its sample. This rearrangement joins TRBV12-3 or TRBV12-4 to TRBJ1-5; TRBD1 agrees at 8 bases. CDR3 size: 12 residues. The junction had 2 bases not matched to a gene; V was cut back by 9 bases and J by 4 bases. CDR3 in DNA: TGTGCCAGTGGGACAGGTAATCAGCCCCAGCATTTT. It is translated as CASGTGNQPQHF.

This sequence joins TRBV5-1 and TRBJ1-3, with TRBD1 matching over 9 bases. Germline values: CDR1 SGHRS, CDR2 YFSETQ. Trimming removed 0 bases from V and 3 bases from J; junction bases left unmatched: 10. The CDR3 consists of 18 residues. CDR3 nucleotides: TGCGCCAGCAGCTTGGGCCGGGGACAGGGATCAGGTGGAAACACCATATATTTT. It yields the protein CASSLGRGQGSGGNTIYF.

V is TRBV2 and J is TRBJ2-7; 11 nucleotides agree with TRBD1. In germline, CDR1 is SNHLY, CDR2 FYNNEI. The V and J ends lost 6 bases and 4 bases, in that order; junction bases with no gene match: 5. CDR3 length equals 14 residues. Written as DNA, the CDR3 is TGTGCCAGCAGGGGGGACAGGGGGAGATACGAGCAGTACTTC. This sequence encodes CASRGDRGRYEQYF.

The rearrangement uses TRBV7-3 and TRBJ2-1; TRBD1 matches at 8 bases. Germline lookup yields CDR1 SGHTA and CDR2 FQGTGA. V lost 5 bases and J lost 12; bases outside the gene matches: 15. This CDR3 contains 15 residues. The CDR3, as DNA: TGTGCCAGCAGCCTCTGGACAGGGCCCCAGTGGGGGCAGTTCTTC. It encodes CASSLWTGPQWGQFF. Drawing the rest from reference TRBV7-3 and TRBJ2-1, the complete variable domain is GAGVSQTPSNKVTEKGKYVELRCDPISGHTALYWYRQSLGQGPEFLIYFQGTGAADDSGLPNDRFFAVRPEGSVSTLKIQRTERGDSAVYLCASSLWTGPQWGQFFGPGTRLTVL.

V gene TRBV19 combines with J gene TRBJ1-1; 9 positions match TRBD1. The CDR3 is made up of 14 amino acids. Unmatched junction bases numbered 4, after V lost 4 bases and J lost 4 bases. Looked up from germline, CDR1 is LNHDA and CDR2 is SQIVND (reference sequence). This chain's CDR3 is CASSSDRGVTEAFF. CDR3 bases: TGTGCCAGTAGTAGCGACAGGGGGGTCACTGAAGCTTTCTTT.

The chain combines TRBV6-5 with TRBJ2-3; D gene unclear. CDR3 size: 13 residues. Deletions cut 5 bases from V and 6 bases from J, with 12 bases between. Germline V gene lookup returns CDR1 MNHEY and CDR2 SVGAGI. The CDR3 protein is CASSPPPMDTQYF. The CDR3 DNA is TGTGCCAGCAGTCCGCCACCTATGGATACGCAGTATTTT.

This clone came up once. The chain employs TRBV29-1 and TRBJ2-3, with 7 bases matching TRBD2. Trimming took 7 bases from V and 0 from J; bases not matched to a gene: 10. The CDR3 spans 15 residues. The germline V gene has CDR1 SQVTM and CDR2 ANQGSEA. The CDR3 sequence is CSARGGVASTDTQYF. CDR3 coding DNA: TGCAGCGCCCGCGGGGGTGTGGCTAGCACAGATACGCAGTATTTT.

The CDR3: CASSVQQGITEAFF. CDR3 coding DNA: TGTGCCAGCAGTGTACAACAGGGTATCACTGAAGCTTTCTTT. V is TRBV2 and J is TRBJ1-1; weak D call: TRBD1 (6 bases). Trimming shortened V by 4 bases and J by 4 bases, and 13 bases separated the two germline ends. Germline CDR1 SNHLY, CDR2 FYNNEI. CDR3 size: 14 residues.

This sequence joins TRBV24-1 and TRBJ2-5; 7 bases map to TRBD1. Germline CDR1 is KGHDR and CDR2 is SFDVKD. This CDR3 has 13 residues. J gave up 5 bases and V 3 bases, and 2 bases lay outside the gene matches. The CDR3 loop reads CATSDIQGETQYF. CDR3 bases: TGTGCCACCAGTGATATACAGGGGGAGACCCAGTACTTC.

The rearrangement links TRBV29-1 to TRBJ1-1; D might be TRBD1 (6 bases). In germline, CDR1 is SQVTM, CDR2 ANQGSEA. This CDR3 region has 12 residues. Trimming stripped 4 bases from V and 7 bases from J, with 13 bases between. Here the CDR3 reads CSVVLGGYEAFF. The CDR3 region has the DNA TGCAGCGTTGTTCTTGGGGGCTATGAAGCTTTCTTT.

The V gene is TRBV30, the J gene TRBJ1-4; TRBD1 matches 8 bases. The length of the CDR3 is 14 residues. Germline CDR1 is GTSNPN and CDR2 is SVGIG (reference sequence). V lost 3 bases to trimming and J lost 8 bases; unmatched junction nucleotides: 8. CDR3 DNA sequence: TGTGCCTGGAGGCGGGGACAGGAGGAGGAAAAACTGTTTTTT. It yields the protein CAWRRGQEEEKLFF.

This clone showed up many times. The chain couples TRBV2 to TRBJ1-5, with TRBD1 matching over 7 bases. In germline, CDR1 is SNHLY, CDR2 FYNNEI. The J segment lost 6 bases and the V segment lost 4 bases, leaving 6 bases of the junction unmatched. This CDR3 region has 14 residues. The CDR3 sequence: CASSGGGDGQPQHF. In DNA, the CDR3 is TGTGCCAGCAGTGGAGGGGGCGATGGTCAGCCCCAGCATTTT.

The chain couples TRBV7-9 to TRBJ1-1; maybe TRBD1 (6 bases). Trimming stripped 1 base from V and 0 bases from J, with 9 bases between. Germline V gene sequence: CDR1 SEHNR, CDR2 FQNEAQ (reference sequence). The length of the CDR3 is 15 residues. The CDR3: CASSLEQGMNTEAFF. The CDR3 nucleotides are TGTGCCAGCAGCTTAGAACAGGGTATGAACACTGAAGCTTTCTTT.

In its sample, this clone was seen a few times. This rearrangement joins TRBV28 to TRBJ2-3; possible D gene TRBD2, 5 bases. Germline assignment: CDR1 MDHEN and CDR2 SYDVKM. The CDR3 is 15 amino acids. V was pared by 10 bases and J by 0 bases, with 17 bases between. Written as DNA, the CDR3 is TGTGCCACCAAGCCGAGGGCCACAAGCACAGATACGCAGTATTTT. It encodes CATKPRATSTDTQYF.

The rearrangement links TRBV30 to TRBJ1-6, with 9 bases matching TRBD1. This CDR3 contains 15 residues. Germline loops: CDR1 GTSNPN, CDR2 SVGIG (reference sequence). V shed 4 bases, J shed 10 bases, and the junction held 11 bases outside the gene matches. The CDR3 spells CAWIPGQGLRSPLHF. The CDR3 DNA follows: TGTGCCTGGATCCCGGGACAGGGATTAAGGTCACCCCTCCACTTT.

The chain uses TRBV9 and TRBJ1-6; D call uncertain. Germline V lookup: CDR1 SGDLS, CDR2 YYNGEE. Deletions cut 0 bases from V and 7 bases from J, with 14 bases between. CDR3 length: 16 amino acids. CDR3 nucleotide sequence: TGTGCCAGCAGCGTAGGTGGAGGGTCAAGCAATTCACCCCTCCACTTT. Protein product: CASSVGGGSSNSPLHF.

The chain uses TRBV7-6 and TRBJ2-1, with TRBD1 as a possible D gene (6 bases). V lost 5 bases and J lost 10, with 12 bases in between. Germline CDR1 SGHVS, CDR2 FNYEAQ. The CDR3 runs to 12 residues. CDR3 protein: CASSPSGTEQFF. Here the CDR3 DNA reads TGTGCCAGCAGCCCGTCCGGGACAGAGCAGTTCTTC.

The chain carries TRBV5-4 and TRBJ2-2; perhaps TRBD1 as D (6 bases). Trimming shortened V by 2 bases and J by 6 bases, and 14 bases separated the two germline ends. From germline, CDR1 is SGHNT and CDR2 YYREEE (reference sequence). This CDR3 has 15 amino acids. The CDR3 sequence is CASSFLQGSSGELFF. DNA of the CDR3: TGTGCCAGCAGCTTCCTTCAGGGGTCTTCCGGGGAGCTGTTTTTT.

The chain links TRBV6-5 to TRBJ2-7, with D possibly matching TRBD2 (6 bases). Trimming removed 9 bases at V and 3 bases at J, with 15 bases between. The CDR3 contains 13 residues. The germline CDR1 and CDR2 sequences are MNHEY and SVGAGI. The CDR3 loop reads CASRETGNYEQYF. CDR3 nucleotide sequence: TGTGCCAGTCGGGAGACGGGGAACTACGAGCAGTACTTC.

The gene calls are TRBV6-5 and TRBJ1-4; 7 bases align to TRBD1. With 10 bases clipped from V and 8 bases from J, the junction kept 10 bases outside the gene matches. From germline, CDR1 is MNHEY and CDR2 SVGAGI. The CDR3 has 13 residues. This CDR3 reads CATTPTGNEKLFF. The CDR3 DNA sequence: TGTGCCACCACCCCGACAGGGAACGAAAAACTGTTTTTT.

The chain employs TRBV6-5 and TRBJ1-6, with D perhaps TRBD1 (5 bases). The ends were cut back, 7 bases at V and 6 bases at J, with 13 bases in the middle. Germline-derived CDR1 and CDR2 are MNHEY and SVGAGI. The CDR3 consists of 14 residues. The chain's CDR3 is CASKVGAVNSPLHF. Here the CDR3 DNA reads TGTGCCAGCAAGGTAGGGGCGGTTAATTCACCCCTCCACTTT.

The V call is TRBV30, the J call TRBJ2-2, with TRBD2 matching 7 bases. The V gene's germline CDR1 is GTSNPN and CDR2 SVGIG (reference sequence). CDR3 length: 14 amino acids. Trimming took 3 bases from V and 6 from J; bases not matched to a gene: 7. The CDR3 DNA is TGTGCCTGGAGGCGTCGGGGGGTGGCCGGGGAGCTGTTTTTT. This encodes CAWRRRGVAGELFF.

This chain links TRBV5-4 with TRBJ2-7; D unresolved. The CDR3 extends over 14 amino acids. V was pared by 0 bases and J by 6 bases, with 13 bases between. Germline V gene data show CDR1 as SGHNT and CDR2 as YYREEE (reference sequence). CDR3 bases: TGTGCCAGCAGCTTGGCCAGTCCTGGTTCCGAGCAGTACTTC. Protein sequence: CASSLASPGSEQYF.

The chain joins TRBV7-6 to TRBJ2-5; weak D call: TRBD2 (6 bases). Per germline, CDR1 SGHVS and CDR2 FNYEAQ. Trimming took 2 bases from V and 2 from J, leaving 6 bases between them. The CDR3 sequence is 13 residues long. CDR3 loop: CASSLSGQETQYF. The CDR3 DNA follows: TGTGCCAGCAGCTTAAGCGGGCAAGAGACCCAGTACTTC.

This clone has more than one count but fewer than ten. The CDR3 nucleotides are TGTGCCAGCAGCTTGTTTGGGAGGCAGCCCCAGCATTTT. Amino acid sequence: CASSLFGRQPQHF. V usage is TRBV5-6 and J usage is TRBJ1-5; D is ambiguous. This CDR3 comprises 13 residues. CDR1 SGHDT and CDR2 YYEEEE come from the germline V gene. V was trimmed by 1 base and J by 7 bases, leaving 9 bases between them.

The V and J genes are TRBV12-5 and TRBJ2-3; possible D gene TRBD2, 7 bases. The CDR3 length is 23 residues. V dropped 4 bases and J dropped 2 bases, with 37 bases sitting between them. The germline gives CDR1 LGHNT, CDR2 FRNRAP. CDR3 residues: CASGSGIGGDPKSSAGATDTQYF. Here the CDR3 DNA reads TGTGCTAGTGGTTCCGGGATAGGAGGGGACCCTAAATCTTCGGCGGGGGCCACAGATACGCAGTATTTT.